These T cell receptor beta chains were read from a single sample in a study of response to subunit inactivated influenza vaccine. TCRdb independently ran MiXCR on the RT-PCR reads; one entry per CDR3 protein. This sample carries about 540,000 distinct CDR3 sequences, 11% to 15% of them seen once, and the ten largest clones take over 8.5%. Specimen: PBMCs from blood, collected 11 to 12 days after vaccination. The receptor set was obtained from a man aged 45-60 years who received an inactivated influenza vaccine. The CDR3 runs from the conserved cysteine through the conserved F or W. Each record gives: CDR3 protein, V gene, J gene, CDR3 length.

CASARREETQYF	TRBV6-6	TRBJ2-5	12
CASSSLLGETIYF	TRBV5-1	TRBJ1-3	13
CAILGPANYGYTF	TRBV10-3	TRBJ1-2	13
CSARGLDNYNEQFF	TRBV20-1	TRBJ2-1	14
CASAPSGITNSPLHF	TRBV2	TRBJ1-6	15
CASSQVTGPTYEQYF	TRBV4-1	TRBJ2-7	15
CATRDNSYEQYF	TRBV24-1	TRBJ2-7	12
CASSYSIGEAFF	TRBV6-2/TRBV6-3	TRBJ1-1	12
CASSPTSGVTTDTQYF	TRBV5-5	TRBJ2-3	16
CASSWTLGSNQPQHF	TRBV7-2	TRBJ1-5	15
CASSPTGTGYNEQFF	TRBV11-2	TRBJ2-1	15
CASSVAAAFSGNTIYF	TRBV9	TRBJ1-3	16
CASSYSGIEQFF	TRBV6-5	TRBJ2-1	12
CASSQIAGDRYEQFF	TRBV3-1	TRBJ2-1	15
CAISAQGEDQPQHF	TRBV10-3	TRBJ1-5	14
CASSFEKTRYGYTF	TRBV12-3/TRBV12-4	TRBJ1-2	14
CASSQAPGYGYTF	TRBV14	TRBJ1-2	13
CAISADRGMNTEAFF	TRBV10-3	TRBJ1-1	15
CASSPYDSPGELFF	TRBV5-1	TRBJ2-2	14
CASNINGQGRQPQHF	TRBV28	TRBJ1-5	15
CASSSLSGGFSYNEQFF	TRBV7-9	TRBJ2-1	17
CSASLPGRSNQPQHF	TRBV20-1	TRBJ1-5	15
CSARVTGENIQYF	TRBV20-1	TRBJ2-4	13
CASTVEAGGYEQYF	TRBV5-4	TRBJ2-7	14
CATQLGTGIDNEQFF	TRBV6-5	TRBJ2-1	15
CATSAPGVTEAFF	TRBV24-1	TRBJ1-1	13
CASKQEETQYF	TRBV2	TRBJ2-5	11
CASSFLSDGGTSSYEQYF	TRBV28	TRBJ2-7	18
CASSQDRGTGWNEQYF	TRBV4-3	TRBJ2-7	16
CASSPGGSNTGELFF	TRBV28	TRBJ2-2	15
CASSTAGSRETQYF	TRBV7-2	TRBJ2-5	14
CASSFKGLAGVQETQYF	TRBV11-2	TRBJ2-5	17
CSARAGLGYGYTF	TRBV20-1	TRBJ1-2	13
CSVGQGKGTEAFF	TRBV29-1	TRBJ1-1	13
CASSRTGDPYNEQFF	TRBV12-3/TRBV12-4	TRBJ2-1	15
CASSFRGTENNYGYTF	TRBV7-9	TRBJ1-2	16
CASSLPVGRAGDMRYEQYF	TRBV11-2	TRBJ2-7	19
CASSLRGRANQPQHF	TRBV28	TRBJ1-5	15
CASSSSVEQETQYF	TRBV12-3/TRBV12-4	TRBJ2-5	14
CASSPRGLAGGHYNEQFF	TRBV6-1	TRBJ2-1	18
CASSLDDLMQETQYF	TRBV5-1	TRBJ2-5	15
CSAIDLVLSNQPQHF	TRBV20-1	TRBJ1-5	15
CATSDWGQGDSTDTQYF	TRBV24-1	TRBJ2-3	17
CASSQLVRSNQPQHF	TRBV16	TRBJ1-5	15
CASSLVGIETQYF	TRBV5-1	TRBJ2-5	13
CASRSSWGDYEQYF	TRBV6-2/TRBV6-3	TRBJ2-7	14
CSVEDPRVRVGTEAFF	TRBV29-1	TRBJ1-1	16
CASSYSSGGPMSLYF	TRBV6-2/TRBV6-3	TRBJ2-5	15
CASRLGTGGAYEQYF	TRBV27	TRBJ2-7	15
CASSLGAYRQPSYEQYF	TRBV12-3/TRBV12-4	TRBJ2-7	17
CAISGASGSIETQYF	TRBV10-3	TRBJ2-5	15
CASSLVGGASDEQFF	TRBV5-1	TRBJ2-1	15
CASSLYLAGAGEQYF	TRBV5-1	TRBJ2-7	15
CASSWYLGRDGAFF	TRBV6-5	TRBJ1-1	14
CASSYSPTGKAEAFF	TRBV6-2/TRBV6-3	TRBJ1-1	15
CASSAQGSGANVLTF	TRBV5-1	TRBJ2-6	15
CASSQAPGGSSYEQYF	TRBV3-1	TRBJ2-7	16
CASSQSTHSKPYEQYF	TRBV23-1	TRBJ2-7	16
CSVWTGAVNYGYTF	TRBV29-1	TRBJ1-2	14
CASSFSDRDEKLFF	TRBV28	TRBJ1-4	14